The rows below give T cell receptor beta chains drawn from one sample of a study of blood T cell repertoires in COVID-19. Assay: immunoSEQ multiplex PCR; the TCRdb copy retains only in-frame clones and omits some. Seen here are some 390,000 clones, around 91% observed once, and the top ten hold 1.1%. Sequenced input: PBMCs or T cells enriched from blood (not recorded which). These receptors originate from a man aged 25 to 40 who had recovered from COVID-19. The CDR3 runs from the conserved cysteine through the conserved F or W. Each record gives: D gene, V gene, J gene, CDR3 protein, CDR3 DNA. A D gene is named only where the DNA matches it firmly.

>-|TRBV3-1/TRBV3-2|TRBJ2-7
CASSQERLATYEQYF
TGTGCCAGCAGCCAAGAGAGGCTAGCGACCTACGAGCAGTACTTC
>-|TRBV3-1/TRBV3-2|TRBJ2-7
CASSLGSHYEQYF
TGTGCCAGCAGCCTGGGCAGCCACTACGAGCAGTACTTC
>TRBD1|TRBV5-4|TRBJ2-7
CASSLQGISYEQYF
TGTGCCAGCAGTTTACAGGGGATCTCCTACGAGCAGTACTTC
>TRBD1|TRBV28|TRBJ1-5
CASSIEGAQPQHF
TGTGCCAGCAGCATCGAGGGGGCTCAGCCCCAGCATTTT
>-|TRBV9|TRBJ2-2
CASSVVRGTGELFF
TGTGCCAGCAGCGTCGTCAGAGGGACCGGGGAGCTGTTTTTT
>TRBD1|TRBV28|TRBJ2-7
CASTPPGQGRLEQYF
TGTGCCAGCACCCCGCCGGGACAGGGGCGTCTGGAGCAGTACTTC
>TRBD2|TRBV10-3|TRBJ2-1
CAISALAGEYNEQFF
TGTGCCATCAGTGCACTAGCGGGGGAGTACAATGAGCAGTTCTTC
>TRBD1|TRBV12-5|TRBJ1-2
CASGMTFGTAADYGYTF
TGTGCTAGTGGCATGACTTTCGGGACAGCCGCCGACTATGGCTACACCTTC
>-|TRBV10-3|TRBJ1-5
CATRLEGNQPQHF
TGTGCCACACGTCTGGAGGGCAATCAGCCCCAGCATTTT
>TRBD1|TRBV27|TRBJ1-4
CASSPDRGWEKLFF
TGTGCCAGCAGCCCCGACAGGGGATGGGAAAAACTGTTTTTT
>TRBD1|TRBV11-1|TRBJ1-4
CASSRGQGIEKLFF
TGTGCCAGCAGCCGGGGACAGGGCATAGAAAAACTGTTTTTT
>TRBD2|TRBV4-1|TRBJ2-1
CASSQAGLAGTNEQFF
TGCGCCAGCAGCCAAGCCGGACTAGCGGGCACCAATGAGCAGTTCTTC
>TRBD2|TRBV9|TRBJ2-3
CASSSRAGTDTQYF
TGTGCCAGCAGCTCCAGAGCGGGAACAGATACGCAGTATTTT
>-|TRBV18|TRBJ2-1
CASSVGGNEQFF
TGTGCCAGCTCAGTAGGGGGCAATGAGCAGTTCTTC
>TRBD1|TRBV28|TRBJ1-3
CASSSGQGGNTIYF
TGTGCCAGCAGTTCCGGACAGGGGGGAAACACCATATATTTT
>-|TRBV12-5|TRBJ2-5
CASGKGDYGQETQYF
TGTGCTAGTGGGAAGGGAGACTACGGTCAAGAGACCCAGTACTTC
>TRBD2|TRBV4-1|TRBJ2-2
CASSLPAERGSLYTGELFF
TGCGCCAGCAGCCTCCCTGCGGAGCGGGGATCCCTATACACCGGGGAGCTGTTTTTT
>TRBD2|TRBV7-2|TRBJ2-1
CASSPRMAGLATYNEQFF
TGTGCCAGCAGCCCACGGATGGCGGGACTAGCGACCTACAATGAGCAGTTCTTC
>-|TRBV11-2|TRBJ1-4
CASSSQTGEKLFF
TGTGCCAGCAGCTCGCAGACTGGGGAAAAACTGTTTTTT
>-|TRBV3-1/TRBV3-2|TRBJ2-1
CASSRSGTNEQFF
TGTGCCAGCAGCCGTAGCGGCACAAATGAGCAGTTCTTC
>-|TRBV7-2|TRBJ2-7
CASSLTLQGKDGEQYF
TGTGCCAGCAGCTTGACACTACAGGGTAAGGACGGCGAGCAGTACTTC
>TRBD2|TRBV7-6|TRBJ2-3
CASSLAPSGTTDTQYF
TGTGCCAGCAGCTTAGCGCCTAGCGGGACCACAGATACGCAGTATTTT
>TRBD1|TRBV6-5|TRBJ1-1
CASRKKTGQGEAFF
TGTGCCAGCAGAAAAAAGACCGGACAGGGTGAAGCTTTCTTT